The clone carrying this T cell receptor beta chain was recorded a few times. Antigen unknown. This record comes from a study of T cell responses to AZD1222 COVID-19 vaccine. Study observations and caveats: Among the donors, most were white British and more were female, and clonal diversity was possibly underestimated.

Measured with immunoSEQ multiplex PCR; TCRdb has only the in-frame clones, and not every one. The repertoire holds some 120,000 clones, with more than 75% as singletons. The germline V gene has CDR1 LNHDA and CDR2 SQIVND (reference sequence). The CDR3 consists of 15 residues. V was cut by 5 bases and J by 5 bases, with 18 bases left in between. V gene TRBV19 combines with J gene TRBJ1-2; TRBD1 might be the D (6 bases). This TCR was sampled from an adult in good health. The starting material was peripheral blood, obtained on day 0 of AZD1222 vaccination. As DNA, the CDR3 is TGTGCCAGTAGTGCCCCGGGGGGGGCGCGGTATGGCTACACCTTC. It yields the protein CASSAPGGARYGYTF.